This TCR beta chain originates from a study of blood T cell repertoires in COVID-19. The CDR3 length is 15 residues. V was trimmed by 1 base and J by 7 bases, leaving 12 bases between them. Germline CDR1 is SGHDT and CDR2 is YYEEEE. In the study's own analysis: Reference gene primer amplification gave estimated nucleated cell counts. The table came from immunoSEQ multiplex PCR; TCRdb's copy has only in-frame clones and leaves some out. The D gene and trimming were derived from the DNA, and the V and J assignments and clone size from that table. The sample consists of roughly 220,000 clones, 88% of them appearing once.

The sequencing sample was made of PBMCs or T cells enriched from blood (not recorded which). The TCR comes from a woman in her twenties or thirties who had recovered from COVID-19. This chain links TRBV5-6 with TRBJ1-6; D unresolved. CDR3: CASSLISGSNSPLHF. Written as DNA, the CDR3 is TGTGCCAGCAGCTTGATTTCGGGGTCCAATTCACCCCTCCACTTT.